What follows are 10 T cell receptor beta chains derived from one specimen sequenced in a study of blood T cells in healthy people across ages. The second PCR ran roughly 6 to 11 cycles with a sample-barcoded 5' primer and J-beta primers. TCRdb reprocessed the 5' RACE reads with MiXCR, giving one entry per CDR3 protein. The sample has 580,000 or so distinct CDR3 sequences, around half seen once. Sequencing used blood. All receptors come from a man aged 80 or over in good health.

This clonotype was seen only a few times. This chain's CDR3 is CSAGPGGHEQFF. As DNA, the CDR3 is TGCAGTGCTGGGCCCGGGGGACATGAGCAGTTCTTC. The chain has TRBV20-1 and TRBJ2-1, with a weak D call TRBD2 (6 bases). Trimming stripped 5 bases from V and 8 bases from J, with 13 bases between. CDR1 and CDR2 (germline): DFQATT, SNEGSKA (reference sequence). This CDR3 is built from 12 residues.

The chain couples TRBV12-3 or TRBV12-4 to TRBJ1-1; no clear D. The CDR3 has 12 residues. The V and J ends lost 11 bases and 10 bases respectively, with 20 bases between them. The CDR3 here is CAGFSVGGRAFF. In nucleotides, the CDR3 is TGTGCCGGCTTCTCCGTGGGTGGTCGAGCTTTCTTT.

There are a few counts of this clonotype. The chain uses TRBV29-1 and TRBJ2-1; TRBD2 agrees at 12 bases. This CDR3 contains 12 residues. Trimming cost V 4 bases and J 15 bases; bases outside gene matches: 7. Germline lookup yields CDR1 SQVTM and CDR2 ANQGSEA. CDR3 DNA: TGCAGCGTTGGACTAGCGGGAGCCGGGGCGTTCTTC. It translates to CSVGLAGAGAFF.

This clonotype was seen only a few times. The V gene is TRBV20-1, the J gene TRBJ1-2; D not resolved. The CDR3 loop spans 12 amino acids. V lost 1 base, J lost 6 bases, and 9 bases lay in between. Germline CDR1 reads DFQATT; CDR2 reads SNEGSKA (reference sequence). The CDR3 DNA follows: TGCAGTGCTAGAGTGGGAGGGCATGGCTACACCTTC. Amino acids: CSARVGGHGYTF.

The V and J genes are TRBV6-5 and TRBJ2-7; the match to TRBD2 covers 9 bases. The junction had 12 bases not matched to a gene; V was cut back by 2 bases and J by 7 bases. From germline, CDR1 is MNHEY and CDR2 SVGAGI. This CDR3 comprises 16 residues. The CDR3 region has the DNA TGTGCCAGCAGTTACAGCCGGTTGGGGGCGGGAGGGGAGCAGTACTTC. Residues: CASSYSRLGAGGEQYF.

In this sample, this clonotype turned up a few times. V usage is TRBV6-2 or TRBV6-3 and J usage is TRBJ2-1, with TRBD2 identical over 7 bases. V dropped 5 bases and J dropped 3; count of bases not matched to a gene: 7. Looked up from germline, CDR1 is MNHEY and CDR2 is SVGEGT. This CDR3 spans 15 amino acids. This chain's CDR3 is CASSRSGGGYNEQFF. The CDR3 bases are TGTGCCAGCAGTCGCTCTGGCGGGGGCTACAATGAGCAGTTCTTC.

The V and J genes are TRBV5-1 and TRBJ2-1, with 10 nucleotides matching TRBD2. Germline CDR1 and CDR2: SGHRS and YFSETQ. This CDR3 has 15 residues. The V segment lost 0 bases and the J segment 6 bases; nucleotides outside the gene matches: 3. DNA of the CDR3: TGCGCCAGCAGCTTGGCAGCGGGGGGGGCCAATGAGCAGTTCTTC. This codes for CASSLAAGGANEQFF.

The chain recombines TRBV20-1 with TRBJ2-7, with unresolved D. The CDR3 totals 13 residues. The germline gives CDR1 DFQATT, CDR2 SNEGSKA (reference sequence). Trimming cost V 4 bases and J 3 bases, with 13 bases left between them. The CDR3 protein is CSAMPRPSYEQYF. CDR3 DNA: TGCAGTGCTATGCCTCGACCCAGCTACGAGCAGTACTTC.

There are a few counts of this clonotype. The DNA of the CDR3 is TGTGCCAGCAGCGTAGGACAGGGTGGGGAGCAGTTCTTC. It specifies CASSVGQGGEQFF. The chain carries TRBV9 and TRBJ2-1; 7 bases fit TRBD1. Germline V gene data show CDR1 as SGDLS and CDR2 as YYNGEE. Germline trimming cut 0 bases from V and 10 bases from J; bases unmatched to any gene: 4. This CDR3 has 13 residues.

Here the CDR3 DNA reads TGCAGTGCTAGAGATTACAGGGGCGATCAGCCCCAGCATTTT. This gives the protein CSARDYRGDQPQHF. This chain connects TRBV20-1 to TRBJ1-5; 7 bases are shared with TRBD1. With V trimmed by 0 bases and J by 5 bases, 4 bases remained unmatched. CDR1 is DFQATT and CDR2 is SNEGSKA in the germline V gene (reference sequence). The CDR3 spans 14 residues.